These 11 T cell receptor beta chains came from one sample sequenced in a study of CD8+ T cells in alopecia areata. Extracted RNA was reverse transcribed, and the resulting cDNA served as sequencing template. Some clones are missing from TCRdb's copy, which holds only in-frame ones; the method was immunoSEQ multiplex PCR. The table records hundreds of thousands of clones, around three fifths of them present only once. The sample consisted of CD4+ T cells sorted from blood, taken at week 0. Source of these receptors: a human donor with alopecia areata.

The V call is TRBV15, the J call TRBJ2-2, with a tentative D call TRBD1 (5 bases). Per the germline V gene, CDR1 is LNHNV and CDR2 is YYDKDF (reference sequence). This CDR3 spans 17 amino acids. Trimming shortened V by 0 bases and J by 0 bases, and 11 bases separated the two germline ends. The CDR3 is CATSRDQGRPNTGELFF. In DNA, the CDR3 is TGTGCCACCAGCAGAGATCAGGGTCGCCCGAACACCGGGGAGCTGTTTTTT. Filled out from reference TRBV15 and TRBJ2-2, the complete variable domain reads DAMVIQNPRYQVTQFGKPVTLSCSQTLNHNVMYWYQQKSSQAPKLLFHYYDKDFNNEADTPDNFQSRRPNTSFCFLDIRSPGLGDTAMYLCATSRDQGRPNTGELFFGEGSRLTVL.

This clone was found a few times. The V call is TRBV7-9, the J call TRBJ1-2; D is unclear. The CDR3 is 12 amino acids. V lost 5 bases to trimming and J lost 0 bases, with 4 bases between them. Germline V gives CDR1 SEHNR, CDR2 FQNEAQ (reference sequence). The CDR3 region has the DNA TGTGCCAGCAGCGACACTAACTATGGCTACACCTTC. Translation: CASSDTNYGYTF.

The chain uses TRBV9 and TRBJ1-1; TRBD1 matches 8 bases. Germline trimming cut 3 bases from V and 1 base from J; bases unmatched to any gene: 8. Germline V lookup: CDR1 SGDLS, CDR2 YYNGEE. The CDR3 is made up of 16 amino acids. The CDR3: CASSEGTTGANTEAFF. The CDR3 DNA reads TGTGCCAGCAGCGAGGGGACGACAGGGGCGAACACTGAAGCTTTCTTT.

This sequence joins TRBV30 and TRBJ2-3; 7 nucleotides align to TRBD2. With 2 bases clipped from V and 3 bases from J, the junction kept 2 bases outside the gene matches. The CDR3 is 13 residues long. The germline gives CDR1 GTSNPN, CDR2 SVGIG (reference sequence). The chain's CDR3 is CAWSTAGTDTQYF. Here the CDR3 DNA reads TGTGCCTGGAGTACAGCGGGAACAGATACGCAGTATTTT.

The rearrangement links TRBV29-1 to TRBJ2-7; D is perhaps TRBD1 (6 bases). The CDR3 runs 12 residues. Looked up from germline, CDR1 is SQVTM and CDR2 is ANQGSEA. Trimming removed 2 bases at V and 10 bases at J, with 15 bases between. CDR3 coding DNA: TGCAGCGTTGAACATCGGATGGGACAACAGTACTTC. Encoded protein: CSVEHRMGQQYF.

The CDR3 spells CASRRAGEGIKQYF. CDR3 DNA sequence: TGTGCCAGCAGAAGAGCGGGAGAGGGCATCAAGCAGTACTTC. This chain uses TRBV14 with TRBJ2-7; 8 nucleotides agree with TRBD2. The CDR3 runs to 14 residues. The V gene end was trimmed by 6 bases and the J gene end by 8 bases; junction bases not matched to a gene: 12. CDR1 and CDR2 from the germline V gene are SGHDN and FVKESK.

Note on this clone: The sample contains more than one DNA sequence encoding this CDR3. The chain is built from TRBV29-1 and TRBJ1-1; the D is unclear. CDR3 length: 12 amino acids. Germline V gene lookup returns CDR1 SQVTM and CDR2 ANQGSEA. V lost 6 bases, J lost 0 bases, and 8 bases lay in between. DNA of the CDR3: TGCAGCGTGGAGGGATTGAACACTGAAGCTTTCTTT. Protein: CSVEGLNTEAFF.

The chain employs TRBV4-1 and TRBJ2-7; perhaps TRBD1 as D (5 bases). V was pared by 8 bases and J by 3 bases, with 17 bases between. CDR3 length equals 14 residues. Germline V CDR1 and CDR2: MGHRA, YSYEKL. CDR3 loop: CASSLGHPGYEQYF. The CDR3 DNA sequence: TGCGCCAGCTCCCTGGGGCATCCGGGCTACGAGCAGTACTTC.

This clone was counted many times. CDR3: CASSVPGNEQFF. CDR3 nucleotide sequence: TGCGCCAGCAGCGTGCCGGGCAATGAGCAGTTCTTC. The rearrangement links TRBV5-1 to TRBJ2-1; no definite D call. The V end was cut by 4 bases, the J end by 6 bases, with 8 bases between. The germline CDR1 and CDR2 sequences are SGHRS and YFSETQ. CDR3 length equals 12 residues.

On this clone itself: Other DNA sequences in this specimen translate into the identical CDR3. This chain connects TRBV14 to TRBJ2-7, with 7 bases aligning to TRBD2. V trimming: 0 bases; J trimming: 6 bases; junction bases outside the gene matches: 8. This CDR3 is built from 15 residues. The V gene's germline CDR1 is SGHDN and CDR2 FVKESK. The CDR3 DNA follows: TGTGCCAGCAGCCAAGACTGGACTAGATCGGCCGAGCAGTACTTC. Residues: CASSQDWTRSAEQYF. Full variable domain (remainder filled in from reference TRBV14 and TRBJ2-7): EAGVTQFPSHSVIEKGQTVTLRCDPISGHDNLYWYRRVMGKEIKFLLHFVKESKQDESGMPNNRFLAERTGGTYSTLKVQPAELEDSGVYFCASSQDWTRSAEQYFGPGTRLTVT.

This chain connects TRBV7-2 to TRBJ2-7, with D perhaps matching TRBD1 or TRBD2 (6 bases each). The germline V gene encodes CDR1 SGHTA and CDR2 FQGNSA. There are 14 residues in the CDR3. Trimming cost V 1 base and J 2 bases, with 9 bases left between them. The CDR3 protein is CASSLVGGPYEQYF. The CDR3 DNA reads TGTGCCAGCAGCTTAGTTGGGGGGCCCTACGAGCAGTACTTC.